This TCR beta chain was obtained from a study of glioma-infiltrating T cells after dendritic cell vaccination. The wider study: Monocyte-derived dendritic cells, cultured 6 to 8 days with IL-4 and GM-CSF, were pulsed with autologous tumor lysate. At biweekly intervals, patients got three intradermal dendritic cell vaccine injections.

Profiling relied on immunoSEQ multiplex PCR, and the TCRdb table lists in-frame clones only, not all of them. The sample holds nearly 85,000 clones, about 90% seen once. This CDR3 spans 11 amino acids. CDR1 is DFQATT and CDR2 is SNEGSKA in the germline V gene (reference sequence). Isocitrate dehydrogenase mutation was absent in all glioblastoma patients. The specimen comprised blood, sampled before dendritic cell vaccination. The sequence was collected from a human donor with glioblastoma. This rearrangement joins TRBV20-1 to TRBJ1-2; TRBD1 might be the D (6 bases). CDR3 region: CSAWRGGGYTF. The CDR3 DNA reads as TGCAGCGCTTGGAGGGGGGGAGGCTACACCTTC.